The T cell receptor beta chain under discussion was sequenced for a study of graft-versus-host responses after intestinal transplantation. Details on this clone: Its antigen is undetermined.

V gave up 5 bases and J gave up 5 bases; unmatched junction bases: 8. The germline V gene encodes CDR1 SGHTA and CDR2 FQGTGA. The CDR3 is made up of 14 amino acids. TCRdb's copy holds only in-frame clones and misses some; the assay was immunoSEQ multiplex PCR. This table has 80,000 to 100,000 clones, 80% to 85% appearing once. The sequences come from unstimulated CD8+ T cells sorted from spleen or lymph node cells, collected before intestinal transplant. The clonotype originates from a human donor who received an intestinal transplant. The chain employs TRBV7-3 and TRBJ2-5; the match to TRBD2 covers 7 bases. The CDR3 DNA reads TGTGCCAGCAGCCGCCCCGGACTAGGGGAGACCCAGTACTTC. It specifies CASSRPGLGETQYF.